A selection of T cell receptor beta chains follows, all from one sample in a study of Graves' ophthalmopathy and Graves' hyperthyroidism. TCRdb itself ran the multiplex PCR reads through MiXCR, one entry per CDR3 protein. Counted here are about 740,000 distinct CDR3 sequences, roughly 41% occurring once; the ten biggest clones make up about 40%. Input material: peripheral blood. These receptors were collected from an adult man with Graves' ophthalmopathy. Each CDR3 is given with its conserved first and last residue. Each record gives: J gene, CDR3 length, V gene, D gene, clone size, CDR3 DNA, CDR3 protein. The D gene is left open where the match is weak. Where a row states a size, it is once, few, many or the class of an expanded clone; other rows omit it.

>TRBJ1-5|16|TRBV20-1|TRBD1|-
TGCAGTGCAGTCCCGGACAGGGGTCGGTCAGATCAGCCCCAGCATTTT
CSAVPDRGRSDQPQHF
>TRBJ1-2|15|TRBV20-1|-|-
TGCAGTGCTACTAAGATTACGCTCTCGACCTATGGCTACACCTTC
CSATKITLSTYGYTF
>TRBJ2-7|15|TRBV5-4|TRBD2|-
TGTGCCAGCAGCTCCGCTAGCGGAAGCTCCTACGAGCAGTACTTC
CASSSASGSSYEQYF
>TRBJ2-2|15|TRBV19|-|-
TGTGCCACAGCTGCTATGCGGGTGGGAGCCGGGGAGCTGTTTTTT
CATAAMRVGAGELFF
>TRBJ2-5|15|TRBV7-2|-|-
TGCGCCAGCAGCCAAGAGCCGGGGGGCATAGAGACCCAGTACTTC
CASSQEPGGIETQYF
>TRBJ2-3|10|TRBV20-1|-|-
TGCAGTGCTTTCACAGATACGCAGTATTTT
CSAFTDTQYF
>TRBJ1-1|13|TRBV20-1|-|many
TGCAGTGCCCCCGGGGTCGGCCACACTGAAGCTTTCTTT
CSAPGVGHTEAFF
>TRBJ1-5|15|TRBV20-1|-|few
TGCAGTGCTAGAGGGGTGGGCAGGGGCAATCAGCCCCAGCATTTT
CSARGVGRGNQPQHF
>TRBJ2-5|15|TRBV7-9|TRBD2|-
TGTGCCAGCAGCTCGATTAGCGGGAGAGGAGAGACCCAGTACTTC
CASSSISGRGETQYF
>TRBJ2-2|15|TRBV20-1|-|few
TGCAGTGCTATCCTAGCTCCGGCGAACACCGGGGAGCTGTTTTTT
CSAILAPANTGELFF
>TRBJ2-5|14|TRBV5-6|TRBD1|-
TGTGCCAGCACCCGCATTACAGGGGAAGAGACCCAGTACTTC
CASTRITGEETQYF
>TRBJ1-3|15|TRBV11-2|-|-
TGCGCCAGCAGCCAAGCCCCCTTGAGCGGAAACACCATATATTTT
CASSQAPLSGNTIYF
>TRBJ1-3|13|TRBV19|-|few
TGTGCCAGTAGTATGAAGGGGATGAACACCATATATTTT
CASSMKGMNTIYF
>TRBJ1-5|19|TRBV19|TRBD1|few
TGTGCCAGTAGTCCTAGATTTCGGACAGGAGGAGTTAGCAATCAGCCCCAGCATTTT
CASSPRFRTGGVSNQPQHF
>TRBJ2-5|14|TRBV11-2|-|few
TGTGCCAGCAGCTTAGAAGGGTACCAAGAGACCCAGTACTTC
CASSLEGYQETQYF